The 16 T cell receptor beta chains below come from one sample, sequenced in a study of shared clonotypes between healthy human individuals. CD45RO-negative CD8 cells positively selected for CCR7 made up the naive population, which excluded terminally differentiated effector memory CD45RA+ cells. Only in-frame clones appear in the TCRdb table, and some are missing; sequencing was by immunoSEQ multiplex PCR. The sample records hundreds of thousands of clones, under 95% being singletons. The specimen sequenced was naive CD8+ T cells sorted from blood. The receptor source for this set is a man younger than 40 in good health.

This clone is a singleton in its sample. The genes are TRBV4-3 and TRBJ2-3; D is unclear. The V and J ends lost 0 bases and 2 bases respectively, with 9 bases between them. The CDR3 totals 15 residues. CDR1 is LGHNA, CDR2 YSLEER, per germline. The CDR3 loop reads CASSQEVRLTDTQYF. The CDR3 DNA reads TGCGCCAGCAGCCAAGAGGTCAGACTCACAGATACGCAGTATTTT.

The rearrangement links TRBV10-2 to TRBJ1-1, with D possibly matching TRBD1 (6 bases). The CDR3 is made up of 15 amino acids. Germline CDR1 is WSHSY and CDR2 is SAAADI. V was cut by 3 bases and J by 0 bases, with 11 bases left in between. The CDR3 DNA reads as TGCGCCAGCAGTGATAAACAGGGCTTGAACACTGAAGCTTTCTTT. This gives the protein CASSDKQGLNTEAFF.

The chain employs TRBV7-9 and TRBJ2-3; maybe TRBD2 (6 bases). Trimming left V 5 bases short and J 2 bases short, with 17 bases between. CDR1 and CDR2 (germline): SEHNR, FQNEAQ (reference sequence). The CDR3 consists of 16 residues. The CDR3: CASSQTEGLPTDTQYF. In DNA form, the CDR3 reads TGTGCCAGCAGCCAAACGGAGGGCCTCCCCACAGATACGCAGTATTTT.

V gene TRBV9 combines with J gene TRBJ2-1, with TRBD2 identical over 7 bases. CDR3 length: 14 amino acids. CDR1 is SGDLS and CDR2 is YYNGEE in the germline V gene. The V gene end was trimmed by 4 bases and the J gene end by 2 bases; junction bases not matched to a gene: 3. This chain's CDR3 is CASSSAGTYNEQFF. The CDR3 nucleotides read TGTGCCAGCAGCTCAGCGGGGACCTACAATGAGCAGTTCTTC.

For the CDR3, the DNA is TGTGCCAGCAGCTCTAAGGGCGGAACCTTTGGGGCTTTCTTT. As protein: CASSSKGGTFGAFF. The chain is built from TRBV7-9 and TRBJ1-1; D unclear. V was trimmed by 4 bases and J by 11 bases, leaving 20 bases between them. The germline CDR1 and CDR2 sequences are SEHNR and FQNEAQ (reference sequence). This CDR3 spans 14 amino acids.

The chain uses TRBV6-1 and TRBJ2-7; D is unclear. V lost 8 bases, J lost 3 bases, and 8 bases lay in between. Germline V gives CDR1 MNHNS, CDR2 SASEGT. The CDR3 covers 11 residues. In nucleotides, the CDR3 is TGTGCCAGCGTGCTCTTCTACGAGCAGTACTTC. Its protein is CASVLFYEQYF.

The genes are TRBV5-1 and TRBJ2-3; D is possibly TRBD1 or TRBD2 (5 bases each). V was shortened by 3 bases and J by 6 bases, with 23 bases between the two germline ends. CDR3 size: 17 residues. Per the germline V gene, CDR1 is SGHRS and CDR2 is YFSETQ. CDR3 in DNA: TGCGCCAGCAGCTACATCGGGACGGGGAGTGCGTCTGATACGCAGTATTTT. Translation: CASSYIGTGSASDTQYF.

V is TRBV7-9 and J is TRBJ2-1, with a possible D match to TRBD2 (6 bases). Trimming stripped 5 bases from V and 5 bases from J, with 13 bases between. From germline, CDR1 is SEHNR and CDR2 FQNEAQ (reference sequence). The CDR3 totals 14 residues. The CDR3 is CASSISEGHNEQFF. The CDR3 DNA sequence: TGTGCCAGCAGCATATCGGAGGGCCACAATGAGCAGTTCTTC.

The chain combines TRBV4-1 with TRBJ2-7, with D possibly TRBD1 on 5 matching bases. Germline V gene lookup returns CDR1 MGHRA and CDR2 YSYEKL. Trimming stripped 1 base from V and 6 bases from J, with 10 bases between. This CDR3 region has 13 residues. The CDR3 is CASSQVRVGEQYF. DNA of the CDR3: TGCGCCAGCAGCCAAGTCAGGGTAGGCGAGCAGTACTTC.

The J gene is TRBJ2-3, the V gene TRBV29-1, with 8 positions matching TRBD2. Germline V gene data show CDR1 as SQVTM and CDR2 as ANQGSEA. With 7 bases clipped from V and 1 base from J, the junction kept 10 bases outside the gene matches. The CDR3 is 15 amino acids. Here the CDR3 DNA reads TGCAGCGCCGATTCGAGCGGGAGCGGCACAGATACGCAGTATTTT. This gives the protein CSADSSGSGTDTQYF.

The CDR3 region has the DNA TGTGCCAGCTCACGTACACAGGGAGCGGAAGATACGCAGTATTTT. This gives the protein CASSRTQGAEDTQYF. V is TRBV18 and J is TRBJ2-3; weak D call: TRBD1 (6 bases). There are 15 residues in the CDR3. The V gene lost 4 bases and the J gene lost 5 bases, with 16 bases spanning the gap. CDR1 is KGHSH and CDR2 is LQKENI in the germline V gene.

This chain links TRBV27 with TRBJ2-7; D gene ambiguous. With 6 bases removed from V and 4 bases from J, the gap between germline ends came to 19 bases. The CDR3 is 15 amino acids. CDR1 and CDR2 from the germline V gene are MNHEY and SMNVEV (reference sequence). CDR3 region: CASSLSAPGFYEQYF. Here the CDR3 DNA reads TGTGCCAGCAGCCTGTCAGCTCCGGGCTTTTACGAGCAGTACTTC.

This rearrangement joins TRBV9 to TRBJ2-3; possibly TRBD1 for D (6 bases). The V end lost 4 bases, the J end lost 0 bases, and 12 bases lay between the germline ends. The CDR3 has 15 amino acids. The V gene's germline CDR1 is SGDLS and CDR2 YYNGEE. The CDR3 DNA sequence: TGTGCCAGCAGCTGGACGGGGACAAGCACAGATACGCAGTATTTT. Translation: CASSWTGTSTDTQYF.

The rearrangement links TRBV7-3 to TRBJ2-7; no reliable D call. From germline, CDR1 is SGHTA and CDR2 FQGTGA. The CDR3 is made up of 13 amino acids. V was cut by 1 base and J by 4 bases, with 8 bases left in between. CDR3 in amino acids: CASSLRHMYEQYF. CDR3 bases: TGTGCCAGCAGCTTAAGACATATGTACGAGCAGTACTTC.

This chain connects TRBV28 to TRBJ1-5, with unresolved D. Germline V CDR1 and CDR2: MDHEN, SYDVKM. The CDR3 has 16 residues. With 5 bases removed from V and 0 bases from J, the gap between germline ends came to 14 bases. The CDR3 sequence: CASSPRGGYSNQPQHF. The CDR3 DNA reads TGTGCCAGCAGTCCCCGAGGAGGTTATAGCAATCAGCCCCAGCATTTT.

The CDR3 nucleotides are TGTGCCAGCAGCACTAGCGGGAGCTCGGGTAATGAGCAGTTCTTC. This sequence encodes CASSTSGSSGNEQFF. The chain couples TRBV9 to TRBJ2-1; 11 bases fit TRBD2. There are 15 residues in the CDR3. CDR1 and CDR2 (germline): SGDLS, YYNGEE. The ends lost 4 bases at V and 7 bases at J; junction bases unmatched: 7.